A single sample is the source of the 8 T cell receptor beta chains below, sequenced in a study of T cells in localized non-small cell lung cancer. Only in-frame clones appear in the TCRdb table, and some are missing; sequencing was by immunoSEQ multiplex PCR. This table has around 50,000 clones, 86% appearing once. Sequencing was performed on peripheral blood, taken before any cancer treatment. These receptors were taken from a woman between 35 and 70 years old with stage I lung adenocarcinoma.

V usage is TRBV9 and J usage is TRBJ1-4; no clear D gene. The CDR3 is 14 amino acids. CDR1 is SGDLS and CDR2 is YYNGEE in the germline V gene. Trimming shortened V by 0 bases and J by 7 bases, and 10 bases separated the two germline ends. CDR3 in amino acids: CASSVGVLSEKLFF. The CDR3 DNA follows: TGTGCCAGCAGCGTAGGAGTATTAAGTGAAAAACTGTTTTTT.

This sequence joins TRBV6-4 and TRBJ1-5, with D perhaps TRBD1 (5 bases). Between the trimmed V and J ends, which lost 3 bases and 0 bases, there was a span of 21 bases. The CDR3 loop spans 19 amino acids. Germline V lookup: CDR1 MRHNA, CDR2 SNTAGT. The CDR3 DNA is TGTGCCAGCAGTGAATACAGGAGCCGGGGGAGATATAGCAATCAGCCCCAGCATTTT. This encodes CASSEYRSRGRYSNQPQHF.

The chain is built from TRBV30 and TRBJ1-6, with 7 bases lining up with TRBD1. Germline assignment: CDR1 GTSNPN and CDR2 SVGIG (reference sequence). CDR3 length equals 14 residues. J lost 5 bases, V lost 5 bases, and 6 bases had no gene match. The DNA for the CDR3 is TGTGCCTGGGGGTCCGGGACAGATAATTCACCCCTCCACTTT. Amino acid sequence: CAWGSGTDNSPLHF.

This rearrangement joins TRBV27 to TRBJ1-2, with a weak D call TRBD1 (5 bases). CDR3 length: 15 residues. The ends were cut back, 5 bases at V and 2 bases at J, with 15 bases in the middle. The germline V gene encodes CDR1 MNHEY and CDR2 SMNVEV (reference sequence). CDR3 protein: CASSPDRDANYGYTF. As DNA, the CDR3 is TGTGCCAGCAGTCCGGACCGGGACGCGAACTATGGCTACACCTTC.

V and J are TRBV20-1 and TRBJ2-2; D remains ambiguous. CDR1 and CDR2 (germline): DFQATT, SNEGSKA (reference sequence). The CDR3 extends over 11 amino acids. Between the trimmed V and J ends, which lost 3 bases and 6 bases, there was a span of 5 bases. The CDR3 coding sequence is TGCAGTGCTAGTAGGGCCGGGGAGCTGTTTTTT. Its translation: CSASRAGELFF.

CDR3 in DNA: TGTGCCAGCAGTTCTCTACAGGGGAACTATGGCTACACCTTC. Its protein is CASSSLQGNYGYTF. J is TRBJ1-2 and V is TRBV6-6; 7 nucleotides match TRBD1. The germline gives CDR1 MNHNY, CDR2 SVGAGI (reference sequence). After removal of 4 bases from V and 2 bases from J, the junction contained 4 bases not matched to a gene. The CDR3 has 14 amino acids.

This clone turned up a few times. The chain links TRBV11-3 to TRBJ2-6; D is ambiguous. This CDR3 comprises 15 residues. V was clipped by 8 bases and J by 0 bases, with 11 bases between them. The germline gives CDR1 SGHNT, CDR2 YENEEA. The CDR3 sequence is CASGRSGSGANVLTF. In DNA form, the CDR3 reads TGTGCCAGCGGCCGCTCGGGCTCTGGGGCCAACGTCCTGACTTTC.

V gene TRBV5-1 combines with J gene TRBJ2-2; 12 nucleotides match TRBD1. Germline V lookup: CDR1 SGHRS, CDR2 YFSETQ. CDR3 length: 16 amino acids. Unmatched junction bases numbered 3, after V lost 0 bases and J lost 6 bases. The CDR3 spells CASSLAGTGGPGELFF. CDR3 in DNA: TGCGCCAGCAGCTTGGCCGGGACAGGGGGCCCCGGGGAGCTGTTTTTT.